This T cell receptor beta chain is from a study of blood T cell repertoires in COVID-19. The overall study: Collection of acute and convalescent COVID-19 samples took place in the United States, Italy and Spain. The cDNA or gDNA used as material had been derived from T cells, B-cell-depleted T cells, or PBMCs.

Original data processing: Cell counts per sample came from amplifying reference gene primers. Profiling relied on immunoSEQ multiplex PCR, and the TCRdb table lists in-frame clones only, not all of them. V and J calls and clone size come straight from that table; D and trimming were deduced from the DNA. The sample yields about 180,000 clones, over 80% seen once. Germline V gene sequence: CDR1 MDHEN, CDR2 SYDVKM. The V segment lost 6 bases and the J segment 6 bases; nucleotides outside the gene matches: 12. This CDR3 is built from 15 residues. The chain uses TRBV28 and TRBJ1-1; TRBD1 matches at 8 bases. Sequencing input: peripheral blood. The receptor was derived from a woman aged 70-85 years with acute or convalescent COVID-19. For the CDR3, the DNA is TGTGCCAGCAGCTTACCCCCGGACAGGGTTGCTGAAGCTTTCTTT. Encoded protein: CASSLPPDRVAEAFF.